This T cell receptor (beta chain) is from a study of T cell responses to AZD1222 COVID-19 vaccine. Notes on the study in general: Targets within unmutated variant regions were reportedly found for nearly half of spike-specific TCRs. Along spike, vaccine-associated CD4 TCRs were found throughout, with dominance at 160-218 and 743-854.

Points on this clone: The target antigen is unknown.

TCRdb's table, derived via immunoSEQ multiplex PCR, lists solely in-frame clones and lacks some. The sample consists of under 100,000 clones, 90% of them appearing once. From germline, CDR1 is SGHRS and CDR2 YFSETQ. The germline V and J ends were trimmed by 2 bases and 0 bases, with 9 bases remaining between them. The CDR3 sequence is 15 residues long. The V and J genes are TRBV5-1 and TRBJ1-3; a possible D gene is TRBD1 (5 bases). The source is an adult in good health. The sample consisted of peripheral blood, taken on day 0 of AZD1222 vaccination. CDR3 in amino acids: CASSLSRASGNTIYF. As DNA, the CDR3 is TGCGCCAGCAGCTTAAGCAGGGCCTCTGGAAACACCATATATTTT. The full variable domain, its missing parts supplied by reference TRBV5-1 and TRBJ1-3, is KAGVTQTPRYLIKTRGQQVTLSCSPISGHRSVSWYQQTPGQGLQFLFEYFSETQRNKGNFPGRFSGRQFSNSRSEMNVSTLELGDSALYLCASSLSRASGNTIYFGEGSWLTVV.